What follows is one T cell receptor (beta chain) and its context. This clonotype is identified as medium-sized (0.01 to 0.1%). Its antigen remains unidentified. No base-level quality is on record; no much larger clone is a single base apart. The record originates from a study of HIV-infected patients and healthy controls (dated by TCRdb to the mid-2010s). In terms of the full investigation: CD4 counts rose modestly but significantly in about 90% of the 16 patients after three months of therapy, yet stayed below normal ranges. CD8 counts showed no consistent shift during early therapy, whereas the CD4:CD8 ratio rose slightly. Viral load became undetectable in about 70% of the 16 patients by the second bleed and in all patients after a further year of therapy. Overall T-cell lymphocytopenia was not observed in the patients, and no significant difference from controls was found in total CDR3 counts per chain. Whether deep TCR repertoire sequencing of small blood samples from HIV patients could capture immune perturbation and reconstitution was tested in the study. What the authors observed across the whole study: Compared with controls, HIV-infected patients showed significantly different mean usage of eight alpha and eight beta V genes. Rare events from HIV-infected data received too much weight under size-matching, and comparisons were complicated by unequal numbers of distinct sequences between patients and controls. Only sixteen HIV-infected individuals were processed, which the authors considered a major limit on how widely the findings apply. Healthy control repertoires showed roughly threefold more distinct CDR3s and higher Shannon diversity than untreated HIV+ repertoires. During therapy, HIV-associated CDR3s significantly decreased in frequency, while CMV-associated CDR3s did not change significantly, though most became more frequent. Alpha-chain CDR3s from MAIT cells occurred at high frequency in healthy controls but were severely depleted in HIV+ repertoires. Size-matched repertoire data did not replicate the apparent post-therapy recovery of the Gini index in HIV-infected patients. Donor HLA types were not determined in the study. More CDR3s were shared between individuals among healthy controls than among HIV+ patients, as measured by Jaccard index and by the count of highly shared sequences. Significantly higher mean Gini indices were seen in HIV-infected repertoires than in controls, possibly reflecting oligoclonality. The study cohorts differed slightly in age and sex profile, but those differences did not account for the observed differences in diversity. The pairing of alpha and beta chains was not determined in the samples. The use of whole blood limited sequencing depth and precluded separation of the dynamics of distinct T-cell subpopulations.

Since whole blood was used without any cell fractionation, the repertoire reflected all peripheral T cells in unsorted form. For RNA extraction, an approximately 2.7 ml sample of peripheral blood was drawn into Tempus tubes. The first sixteen eligible patients were processed from the enrolled HIV-infected adults, who had not yet received antiretroviral therapy and were about to begin treatment. Treatment interruptions were among the grounds for excluding patients from enrollment, as were febrile or AIDS-related illness, tumors, hepatitis B or C coinfection, immunomodulatory therapy and recent vaccination. Residual genomic DNA was removed with the TURBO-DNase kit and globin mRNA was depleted with GLOBINclear. Just before antiretroviral therapy was started, pretreatment blood was collected from HIV-infected patients. The cysteine opens and the phenylalanine closes a CDR3 of 14 amino acids. Only CDR3 DNA remains: 42 bases, in frame from the first base. CDR1 and CDR2 (SNHLY, FYNNEI) derive from the germline V gene. The germline ends are 7 bases apart after V is trimmed by 3 bases and J by 1 base.

500 to 600 ng RNA was reverse transcribed with SuperScript III using primers against the alpha and beta constant regions. Separate alpha and beta chain libraries were generated by chain-specific third strand synthesis with multiplexing indices. In the protocol, all rearrangements within a chain were amplified with a single primer pair so that primer bias was avoided, and molecular barcodes were added to each cDNA molecule. T4 RNA Ligase 1 joined purified cDNA to a 5' RACE adapter that carried a random hexamer and the SP2 sequencing primer site. With slow temperature ramps used to favor optimal annealing, second strand synthesis was primed from the SP2 site with Phusion polymerase. Two random hexamer sequences, both added before amplification and joined together, made up the 12-nucleotide barcode of each molecule. A short first PCR added P5 and P7 adapter elements plus a second index, followed by an approximately 20-cycle amplification PCR with P5s and P7 primers. The libraries went through 27 PCR cycles in total, were quantified on a Qubit, were sized on a Bioanalyzer, and were diluted to roughly 4.1 nM. Sequencing of the normalized libraries was performed on an Illumina MiSeq with 2 x 250 paired-end kits. Into approximately 9.7 ul Tris-Cl, the reverse transcription reactions were eluted following cleanup on MinElute columns. Adapter ligations ran for approximately 25 hours at 16 degrees C and were afterwards cleaned with AMPure XP beads at a 1:1 ratio. For the original study's pipeline: Demultiplexed FASTQ files were processed with a modified Decombinator by which V, J, insert and barcode information was output. Sequences that shared a barcode but differed from the dominant sequence were discarded as errors, and original cDNA molecules were estimated by counting barcodes clustered at Levenshtein distance 3. The R packages ineq, vegan, igraph and RCytoscape were used for downstream analyses, together with IMGT nomenclature and CDR3 definitions. V gene usage was calculated across distinct sequences, with every TCR tallied a single time to avoid skew from clonal expansion. Unique CDR3 amino acid sequences within a donor were connected in similarity networks whenever two sequences differed by a single Levenshtein edit. In the repertoires, a search was made for a compiled set of published HIV-specific CDR3s (roughly 92 alpha, 650 to 750 beta) and CMV-specific CDR3s (about 13 alpha, roughly 250 beta). It was shown by random subsampling to size-matched repertoires that the decreased diversity of patients was not caused by their lower sequence numbers. The public sequencing data were trimmed at Q25 with fastp and processed into clonotypes with MiXCR by TCRdb, which kept only in-frame beta chains. For every CDR3 protein sequence, its rows merge into one entry that carries the most common genes and DNA. These V and J calls derive from TCRdb rather than the authors' analysis. This sample is represented by some 5,500 distinct CDR3 sequences; about 7.7% of them were singletons. The ten largest clones take up nearly 20% of the sample.

In this chain, TRBV2 is recombined with TRBJ2-4; confidence is insufficient to name the D gene. The origin of this receptor is an adult with HIV infection. The sequences come from blood, collected before antiretroviral therapy. The CDR3 protein is CASSETFAKNIQYF. The base sequence is TGTGCCAGCAGTGAGACATTCGCCAAAAACATTCAGTACTTC.